This TCR beta chain stems from a study of blood T cells in healthy people across ages. Study findings and constraints: The study found more naive CD4+ cells and higher diversity in long-lived than aged donors. Investigators viewed diversity estimates from one million T cells as underestimates, the study reported.

V was cut by 1 base and J by 5 bases, with 14 bases left in between. The germline V gene encodes CDR1 LGHNA and CDR2 YSLEER. The CDR3 is 15 amino acids. With a J-beta primer mix and a sample-barcoded 5' primer, a second PCR ran about 6 to 11 cycles. MiXCR, applied by TCRdb to the 5' RACE reads, yields one record per CDR3 protein. The sample contains about 630,000 distinct CDR3 sequences, around a fifth of which appear only once. The sample holds a few counts of this clonotype. Its specificity is not known. Input material: blood. The rearrangement joins TRBV4-3 to TRBJ1-2; the D is unclear. This TCR came from a man between 70 and 80 years old in good health. The CDR3 sequence is CASSQGSGVGYGYTF. The CDR3 nucleotides read TGCGCCAGCAGCCAAGGATCTGGGGTTGGGTATGGCTACACCTTC.